This TCR beta chain was sequenced in a study of Ad26.COV2.S vaccination and SARS-CoV-2 variants. This clone appeared a few times. The antigen is undetermined. This same CDR3 is encoded by further DNA sequences in the sample. Study-level points and caveats: Reportedly, spike-specific CD8+ and CD4+ T cell responses achieved substantial breadth once vaccination had taken place. Among vaccine recipients, spike-specific TCR breadth exceeded that of placebo recipients. Possibly, TCR breadth and depth analyses underestimated total T cell responses.

Method: immunoSEQ multiplex PCR; TCRdb's copy keeps in-frame clones and lacks some. The profile covers about 94,000 clones, with roughly 84% appearing a single time and 15% to 20% taken by the ten largest. The clonotype comes from a human donor who had recovered from COVID-19. The sequencing used peripheral blood, collected after recovery from COVID-19.

The CDR3 DNA reads TGTGCCAGCAGCCCAAGAGGGACAGGGAACACTGAAGCTTTCTTT. It translates to CASSPRGTGNTEAFF. The rearrangement links TRBV9 to TRBJ1-1, with 8 bases fitting TRBD1. CDR1 is SGDLS, CDR2 YYNGEE, per germline. The CDR3 runs to 15 residues. Trimming cost V 4 bases and J 1 base; bases outside gene matches: 6. The entire variable domain, with the rest obtained from reference TRBV9 and TRBJ1-1, is as follows: DSGVTQTPKHLITATGQRVTLRCSPRSGDLSVYWYQQSLDQGLQFLIQYYNGEERAKGNILERFSAQQFPDLHSELNLSSLELGDSALYFCASSPRGTGNTEAFFGQGTRLTVV.